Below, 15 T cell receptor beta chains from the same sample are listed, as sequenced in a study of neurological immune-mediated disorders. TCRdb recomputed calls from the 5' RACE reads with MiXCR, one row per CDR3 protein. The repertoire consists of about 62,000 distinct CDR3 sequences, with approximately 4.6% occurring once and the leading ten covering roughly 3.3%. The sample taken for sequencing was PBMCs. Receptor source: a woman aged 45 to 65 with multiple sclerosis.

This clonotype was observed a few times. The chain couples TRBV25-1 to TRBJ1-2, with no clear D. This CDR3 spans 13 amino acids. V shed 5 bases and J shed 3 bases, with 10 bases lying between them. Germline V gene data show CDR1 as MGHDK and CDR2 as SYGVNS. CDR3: CASSRENDYGYTF. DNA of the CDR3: TGTGCCAGCAGTCGGGAGAATGACTATGGCTACACCTTC.

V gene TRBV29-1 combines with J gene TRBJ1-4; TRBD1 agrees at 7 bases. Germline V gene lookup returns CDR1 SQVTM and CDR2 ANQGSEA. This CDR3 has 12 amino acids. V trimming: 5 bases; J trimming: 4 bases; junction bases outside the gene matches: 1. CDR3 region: CSVSGGNEKLFF. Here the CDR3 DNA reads TGCAGCGTTTCAGGGGGTAATGAAAAACTGTTTTTT.

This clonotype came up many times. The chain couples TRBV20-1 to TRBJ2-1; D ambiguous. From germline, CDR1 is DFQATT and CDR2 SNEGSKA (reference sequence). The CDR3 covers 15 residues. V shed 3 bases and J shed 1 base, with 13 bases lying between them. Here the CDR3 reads CSARYIGLSYNEQFF. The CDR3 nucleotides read TGCAGTGCTAGGTACATTGGGCTGTCCTACAATGAGCAGTTCTTC.

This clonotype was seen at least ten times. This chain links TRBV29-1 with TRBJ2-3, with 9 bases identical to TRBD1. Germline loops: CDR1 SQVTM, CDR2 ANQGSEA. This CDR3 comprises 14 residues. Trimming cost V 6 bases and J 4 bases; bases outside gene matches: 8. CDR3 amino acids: CSVEPGQGPDTQYF. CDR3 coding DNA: TGCAGCGTGGAACCGGGACAGGGTCCAGATACGCAGTATTTT.

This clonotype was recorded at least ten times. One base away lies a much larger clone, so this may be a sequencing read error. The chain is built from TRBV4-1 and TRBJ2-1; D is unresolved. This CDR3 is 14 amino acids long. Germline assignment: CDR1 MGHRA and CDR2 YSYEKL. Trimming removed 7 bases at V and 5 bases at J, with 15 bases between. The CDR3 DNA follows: TGCGCCAGCAAATCCAGCGCAATAGACAATGAGCAGTTCTTC. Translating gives CASKSSAIDNEQFF.

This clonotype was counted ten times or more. The DNA for the CDR3 is TGCAGCGTTGCGGACGGACCTTACGAGCAGTACTTC. This codes for CSVADGPYEQYF. J is TRBJ2-7 and V is TRBV29-1; unclear D gene. The CDR3 loop spans 12 amino acids. CDR1 and CDR2 from the germline V gene are SQVTM and ANQGSEA. V was trimmed by 4 bases and J by 4 bases, leaving 11 bases between them.

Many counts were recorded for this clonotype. The CDR3 loop reads CASSLSAQGEKLFF. The CDR3 bases are TGTGCCAGCAGCTTGTCCGCCCAAGGTGAAAAACTGTTTTTT. This chain joins TRBV5-5 and TRBJ1-4; D remains unclear. This CDR3 has 14 residues. V gave up 1 base and J gave up 7 bases, with 11 bases separating them. CDR1 is SGHKS, CDR2 YYEKEE, per germline (reference sequence). The full variable domain, in which reference TRBV5-5 and TRBJ1-4 provide the parts outside the CDR3, is DAGVTQSPTHLIKTRGQQVTLRCSPISGHKSVSWYQQVLGQGPQFIFQYYEKEERGRGNFPDRFSARQFPNYSSELNVNALLLGDSALYLCASSLSAQGEKLFFGSGTQLSVL.

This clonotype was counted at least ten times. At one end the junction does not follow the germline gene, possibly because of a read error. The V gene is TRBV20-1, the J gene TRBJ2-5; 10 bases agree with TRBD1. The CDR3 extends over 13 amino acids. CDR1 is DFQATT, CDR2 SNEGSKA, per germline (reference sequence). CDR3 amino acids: CSARDGTGESQYF. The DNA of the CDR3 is TGCAGTGCTAGAGACGGGACAGGGGAGAGCCAGTACTTC.

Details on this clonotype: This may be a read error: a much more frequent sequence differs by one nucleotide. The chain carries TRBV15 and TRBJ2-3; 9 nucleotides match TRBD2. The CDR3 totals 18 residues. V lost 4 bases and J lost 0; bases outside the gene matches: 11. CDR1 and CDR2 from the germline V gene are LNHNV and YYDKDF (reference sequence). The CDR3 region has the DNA TGTGCCACCAGCATATCAGCGGGGGGCCATACTAGCACAGATACGCAGTATTTT. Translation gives CATSISAGGHTSTDTQYF. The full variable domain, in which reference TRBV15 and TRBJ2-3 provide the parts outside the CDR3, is DAMVIQNPRYQVTQFGKPVTLSCSQTLNHNVMYWYQQKSSQAPKLLFHYYDKDFNNEADTPDNFQSRRPNTSFCFLDIRSPGLGDTAMYLCATSISAGGHTSTDTQYFGPGTRLTVL.

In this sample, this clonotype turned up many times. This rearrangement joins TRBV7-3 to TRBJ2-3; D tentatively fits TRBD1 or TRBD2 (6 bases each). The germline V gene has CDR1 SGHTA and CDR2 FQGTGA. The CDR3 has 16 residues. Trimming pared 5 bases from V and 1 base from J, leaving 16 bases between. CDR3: CASSRRGPSGTDTQYF. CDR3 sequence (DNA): TGTGCCAGCAGCCGTCGGGGGCCCAGCGGCACAGATACGCAGTATTTT. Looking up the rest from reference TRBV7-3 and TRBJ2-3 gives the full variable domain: GAGVSQTPSNKVTEKGKYVELRCDPISGHTALYWYRQSLGQGPEFLIYFQGTGAADDSGLPNDRFFAVRPEGSVSTLKIQRTERGDSAVYLCASSRRGPSGTDTQYFGPGTRLTVL.

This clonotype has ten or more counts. DNA of the CDR3: TGTGCCAGCAGCTTAGTCGGGACGTACAATGAGCAGTTCTTC. Translation: CASSLVGTYNEQFF. The chain combines TRBV7-9 with TRBJ2-1, with D perhaps assigned TRBD1 or TRBD2 (5 bases each). V was cut by 1 base and J by 4 bases, with 8 bases left in between. This CDR3 region has 14 residues. Looked up from germline, CDR1 is SEHNR and CDR2 is FQNEAQ (reference sequence).

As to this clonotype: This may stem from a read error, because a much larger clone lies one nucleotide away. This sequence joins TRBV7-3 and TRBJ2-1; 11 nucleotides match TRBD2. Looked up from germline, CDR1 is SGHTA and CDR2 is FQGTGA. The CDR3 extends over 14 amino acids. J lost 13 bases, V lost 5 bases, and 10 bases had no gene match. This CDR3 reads CASSPSTSGEVQFF. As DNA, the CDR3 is TGTGCCAGCAGCCCCTCGACTAGCGGGGAAGTTCAGTTCTTC.

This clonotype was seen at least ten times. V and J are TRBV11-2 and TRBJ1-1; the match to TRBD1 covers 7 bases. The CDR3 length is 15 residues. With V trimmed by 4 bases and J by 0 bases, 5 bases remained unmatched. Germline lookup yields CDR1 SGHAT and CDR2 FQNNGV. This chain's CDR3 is CASSYEGALNTEAFF. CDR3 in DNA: TGTGCCAGCAGCTATGAGGGGGCCTTGAACACTGAAGCTTTCTTT.

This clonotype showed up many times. This chain's CDR3 is CATSERGQANEQFF. As DNA, the CDR3 is TGTGCCACCAGTGAACGGGGACAGGCCAATGAGCAGTTCTTC. The chain recombines TRBV24-1 with TRBJ2-1; TRBD1 aligns across 8 bases. In germline, CDR1 is KGHDR, CDR2 SFDVKD. After removal of 4 bases from V and 6 bases from J, the junction contained 4 bases not matched to a gene. This CDR3 is 14 amino acids long.

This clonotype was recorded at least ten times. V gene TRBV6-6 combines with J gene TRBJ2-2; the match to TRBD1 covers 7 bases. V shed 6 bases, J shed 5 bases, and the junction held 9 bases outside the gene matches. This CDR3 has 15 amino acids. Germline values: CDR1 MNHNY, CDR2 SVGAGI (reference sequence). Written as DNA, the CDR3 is TGTGCCAGCAGCACTGACAGGGTCGGAACCGGGGAGCTGTTTTTT. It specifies CASSTDRVGTGELFF.